The 20 T cell receptor beta chains below come from one sample, sequenced in a study of identical twins. Using its own MiXCR run on the 5' RACE reads, TCRdb lists one record per CDR3 protein. This sample yields about 220,000 distinct CDR3 sequences, of which 6% to 8.5% are seen a single time; around 5% belongs to the top ten. These records were also assigned to another study, of yellow fever vaccine responses in identical twins.

Sequenced material: CD8+ T cells sorted from blood. All receptors come from a woman under 30 in good health.

This clonotype was seen at least ten times. The chain carries TRBV7-8 and TRBJ2-7, with TRBD1 as a possible D gene (6 bases). The germline V gene has CDR1 SGHVS and CDR2 FQNEAQ. V was clipped by 1 base and J by 4 bases, with 8 bases between them. The CDR3 loop spans 13 amino acids. This chain's CDR3 is CASSLDRAYEQYF. CDR3 sequence (DNA): TGTGCCAGCAGCTTAGACAGGGCGTACGAGCAGTACTTC.

The chain combines TRBV7-2 with TRBJ2-3, with D hard to call. Deletions cut 8 bases from V and 5 bases from J, with 8 bases between. The CDR3 spans 11 residues. CDR1 is SGHTA, CDR2 FQGNSA, per germline. The chain's CDR3 is CASRPGDTQYF. Here the CDR3 DNA reads TGTGCCAGCCGACCCGGAGATACGCAGTATTTT.

This clonotype has just a few counts. The CDR3 here is CASSFLAGGPVGELFF. CDR3 bases: TGTGCCAGCAGCTTCCTAGCGGGGGGGCCGGTCGGGGAGCTGTTTTTT. V usage is TRBV7-8 and J usage is TRBJ2-2; 12 bases fit TRBD2. Germline V gives CDR1 SGHVS, CDR2 FQNEAQ. The CDR3 is 16 residues long. J gave up 7 bases and V 3 bases, and 6 bases lay outside the gene matches.

The sample holds a few counts of this clonotype. The genes are TRBV6-1 and TRBJ2-2, with TRBD1 matching 8 bases. Germline V lookup: CDR1 MNHNS, CDR2 SASEGT. V lost 5 bases, J lost 4 bases, and 3 bases stayed unmatched. The CDR3 loop spans 14 amino acids. The CDR3 region has the DNA TGTGCCAGCAGTCTTACAGGGGGCACCGGGGAGCTGTTTTTT. This gives the protein CASSLTGGTGELFF.

The chain employs TRBV4-1 and TRBJ2-3, with no clear D. Germline CDR1 reads MGHRA; CDR2 reads YSYEKL. V lost 2 bases, J lost 0 bases, and 9 bases lay in between. This CDR3 region has 15 residues. The CDR3 protein is CASSQSPGSTDTQYF. In DNA, the CDR3 is TGCGCCAGCAGCCAAAGCCCCGGGAGCACAGATACGCAGTATTTT.

This clonotype has only a few counts. The genes are TRBV6-1 and TRBJ1-5; D remains unclear. The germline V and J ends were trimmed by 4 bases and 7 bases, with 17 bases remaining between them. Germline-derived CDR1 and CDR2 are MNHNS and SASEGT. CDR3 length equals 15 residues. The CDR3 region has the DNA TGTGCCAGCAGTGCCTTACGAACCCCCCTCCAGCCCCAGCATTTT. It specifies CASSALRTPLQPQHF.

The V gene is TRBV5-1, the J gene TRBJ2-7; 7 bases map to TRBD2. J lost 3 bases, V lost 3 bases, and 6 bases had no gene match. Germline V gene lookup returns CDR1 SGHRS and CDR2 YFSETQ. The CDR3 length is 14 residues. As DNA, the CDR3 is TGCGCCAGCAGCTCTCCGGGCGGGAGCTACGAGCAGTACTTC. This translates into CASSSPGGSYEQYF.

CDR3 amino acids: CASSHATSGSSSGELFF. The CDR3 DNA sequence: TGTGCCAGCAGCCATGCGACTAGCGGGTCCTCGAGCGGGGAGCTGTTTTTT. The rearrangement joins TRBV11-2 to TRBJ2-2; 10 bases are a match to TRBD2. The CDR3 runs 17 residues. The V and J ends lost 5 bases and 7 bases, in that order; junction bases with no gene match: 13. Germline V CDR1 and CDR2: SGHAT, FQNNGV.

This clonotype was seen a handful of times. This chain joins TRBV9 and TRBJ2-1; no firm D call. Between the trimmed V and J ends, which lost 0 bases and 8 bases, there was a span of 9 bases. Per the germline V gene, CDR1 is SGDLS and CDR2 is YYNGEE. This CDR3 region has 13 residues. The chain's CDR3 is CASSVVPVDEQFF. DNA for the CDR3: TGTGCCAGCAGCGTAGTGCCGGTGGATGAGCAGTTCTTC.

A few counts support this clonotype. The gene calls are TRBV20-1 and TRBJ2-5; 8 bases are shared with TRBD2. Germline V lookup: CDR1 DFQATT, CDR2 SNEGSKA (reference sequence). Unmatched junction bases numbered 16, after V lost 3 bases and J lost 4 bases. This CDR3 region has 17 residues. The CDR3 DNA follows: TGCAGTGCTAGTCTCCTCCCGGAGCGGGAGTTTTTAGAGACCCAGTACTTC. As protein: CSASLLPEREFLETQYF.

V gene TRBV5-6 combines with J gene TRBJ2-7; 7 nucleotides agree with TRBD2. Germline trimming cut 1 base from V and 4 bases from J; bases unmatched to any gene: 5. This CDR3 has 14 residues. The germline gives CDR1 SGHDT, CDR2 YYEEEE. Here the CDR3 DNA reads TGTGCCAGCAGCTTGTGGGGGAGGGAGTACGAGCAGTACTTC. Translation gives CASSLWGREYEQYF.

J is TRBJ2-7 and V is TRBV20-1; 15 nucleotides match TRBD2. Germline V gives CDR1 DFQATT, CDR2 SNEGSKA (reference sequence). This CDR3 comprises 19 residues. The junction had 12 bases not matched to a gene; V was cut back by 1 base and J by 2 bases. The CDR3 nucleotides are TGCAGTGCTAGAGGACCAGGACTAGCGGGGGGGCCGTATACCTACGAGCAGTACGTC. This encodes CSARGPGLAGGPYTYEQYV.

The V call is TRBV10-3, the J call TRBJ2-7; TRBD2 aligns across 7 bases. The V gene end was trimmed by 0 bases and the J gene end by 5 bases; junction bases not matched to a gene: 10. This CDR3 is 16 amino acids long. Germline V gene lookup returns CDR1 ENHRY and CDR2 SYGVKD. DNA for the CDR3: TGTGCCATCAGTGAGTCGAACCTGGGAGGGCCTGACGAGCAGTACTTC. Translation: CAISESNLGGPDEQYF.

At least ten counts were recorded for this clonotype. The rearrangement joins TRBV7-6 to TRBJ2-1; TRBD2 matches at 11 bases. V shed 5 bases and J 8 bases; nucleotides not matched to a gene: 8. Germline CDR1 reads SGHVS; CDR2 reads FNYEAQ. The CDR3 covers 15 residues. The CDR3 is CASSVLAGVRDEQFF. The CDR3 DNA reads as TGTGCCAGCAGCGTACTAGCGGGAGTACGCGATGAGCAGTTCTTC.

The chain couples TRBV4-1 to TRBJ2-1; tentatively, D is TRBD1 (7 bases). In germline, CDR1 is MGHRA, CDR2 YSYEKL. CDR3 length equals 15 residues. Trimming stripped 1 base from V and 9 bases from J, with 16 bases between. The chain's CDR3 is CASSQAEGAGAEQFF. DNA of the CDR3: TGCGCCAGCAGCCAAGCGGAGGGGGCCGGCGCTGAGCAGTTCTTC.

V gene TRBV3-1 combines with J gene TRBJ2-5; D may be TRBD1 (6 bases). CDR1 and CDR2 (germline): LGHDT, YNNKEL (reference sequence). The CDR3 covers 15 residues. Trimming took 10 bases from V and 4 from J, leaving 22 bases between them. The chain's CDR3 is CATTQGSGAGETQYF. The DNA of the CDR3 is TGTGCCACCACCCAAGGTTCAGGGGCCGGAGAGACCCAGTACTTC.

The chain recombines TRBV6-1 with TRBJ2-5; 7 nucleotides line up with TRBD1. This CDR3 has 15 residues. V lost 6 bases, J lost 3 bases, and 10 bases stayed unmatched. Germline CDR1 and CDR2: MNHNS and SASEGT. The CDR3 region has the DNA TGTGCCAGCAGACCTCGACAGGGCCACGAAGAGACCCAGTACTTC. Translating gives CASRPRQGHEETQYF.

CDR3: CASSLAPAYEQYF. CDR3 DNA: TGTGCCAGCAGCTTAGCCCCGGCCTACGAGCAGTACTTC. The rearrangement links TRBV7-2 to TRBJ2-7; D remains ambiguous. V was clipped by 0 bases and J by 2 bases, with 5 bases between them. Germline-derived CDR1 and CDR2 are SGHTA and FQGNSA. The CDR3 loop spans 13 amino acids.

As DNA, the CDR3 is TGTGCCAGCAGTGAGCGGGAAGGGACGGGGAATCAGCCCCAGCATTTT. Translating gives CASSEREGTGNQPQHF. V and J are TRBV25-1 and TRBJ1-5; perhaps TRBD1 as D (5 bases). This CDR3 region has 16 residues. The germline V gene has CDR1 MGHDK and CDR2 SYGVNS. V gave up 3 bases and J gave up 4 bases, with 16 bases separating them. The entire variable domain, with the rest obtained from reference TRBV25-1 and TRBJ1-5, is as follows: EADIYQTPRYLVIGTGKKITLECSQTMGHDKMYWYQQDPGMELHLIHYSYGVNSTEKGDLSSESTVSRIRTEHFPLTLESARPSHTSQYLCASSEREGTGNQPQHFGDGTRLSIL.

The chain uses TRBV3-1 and TRBJ2-7, with 7 bases that match TRBD1. With 4 bases clipped from V and 6 bases from J, the junction kept 21 bases outside the gene matches. Germline CDR1 LGHDT, CDR2 YNNKEL (reference sequence). The CDR3 runs to 18 residues. The CDR3 loop is CASSPPYGDSGLSVEQYV. CDR3 nucleotide sequence: TGTGCCAGCAGCCCCCCCTACGGGGACAGCGGACTCTCGGTCGAGCAGTACGTC.